The 6 T cell receptor beta chains reported below all come from one sample, sequenced in a study of cytomegalovirus exposure and HLA in healthy donors. In the PCR, 60 Vbeta and 13 Jbeta primers were used. Clones were read by immunoSEQ multiplex PCR, and TCRdb kept only the in-frame ones, dropping some. Of approximately 150,000 clones listed, around 77% are singletons. The sequenced sample was PBMCs. The source of these receptors is a woman between 35 and 50 years old in good health and CMV-seronegative.

This chain links TRBV6-1 with TRBJ2-7; 7 nucleotides align to TRBD1. Germline V gene sequence: CDR1 MNHNS, CDR2 SASEGT. The CDR3 is 15 amino acids. Trimming removed 3 bases from V and 0 bases from J; junction bases left unmatched: 5. The CDR3 coding sequence is TGTGCCAGCAGTGATGGGACAGCGAACTCCTACGAGCAGTACTTC. It translates to CASSDGTANSYEQYF.

CDR3 DNA: TGTGCCAGCAGTTATAACGACAGGGGTAACACTGAAGCTTTCTTT. This codes for CASSYNDRGNTEAFF. V is TRBV6-5 and J is TRBJ1-1; 8 nucleotides line up with TRBD1. The CDR3 length is 15 residues. The V gene's germline CDR1 is MNHEY and CDR2 SVGAGI. J gave up 2 bases and V 3 bases, and 5 bases lay outside the gene matches.

The rearrangement links TRBV7-9 to TRBJ1-4, with 9 bases fitting TRBD1. Trimming removed 3 bases from V and 4 bases from J; junction bases left unmatched: 3. Germline V gives CDR1 SEHNR, CDR2 FQNEAQ (reference sequence). CDR3 length equals 15 residues. The CDR3 DNA sequence: TGTGCCAGCAGCTTCGACAGGGGGGGTAATGAAAAACTGTTTTTT. Amino acids: CASSFDRGGNEKLFF.

This clone was observed a few times. The chain employs TRBV6-1 and TRBJ1-3; 8 nucleotides match TRBD1. CDR1 is MNHNS and CDR2 is SASEGT in the germline V gene. The CDR3 totals 14 residues. Unmatched junction bases numbered 4, after V lost 6 bases and J lost 3 bases. The CDR3 DNA follows: TGTGCCAGCAGGCTTACAGGGGGTGGAAACACCATATATTTT. Translated, it gives CASRLTGGGNTIYF.

This chain connects TRBV6-6 to TRBJ2-3, with D maybe TRBD2 (6 bases). Per the germline V gene, CDR1 is MNHNY and CDR2 is SVGAGI (reference sequence). The CDR3 is made up of 15 amino acids. Trimming took 4 bases from V and 2 from J, leaving 13 bases between them. As DNA, the CDR3 is TGTGCCAGCAGTTTCGGGACTCATATCACAGATACGCAGTATTTT. Translating it yields CASSFGTHITDTQYF.

As DNA, the CDR3 is TGTGCCAGCAGCCCGACGGGACAGGGGGCTTTGGAAGATACGCAGTATTTT. This translates into CASSPTGQGALEDTQYF. This chain connects TRBV5-4 to TRBJ2-3; 12 nucleotides agree with TRBD1. CDR1 is SGHNT, CDR2 YYREEE, per germline (reference sequence). The junction had 11 bases not matched to a gene; V was cut back by 4 bases and J by 5 bases. There are 17 residues in the CDR3.